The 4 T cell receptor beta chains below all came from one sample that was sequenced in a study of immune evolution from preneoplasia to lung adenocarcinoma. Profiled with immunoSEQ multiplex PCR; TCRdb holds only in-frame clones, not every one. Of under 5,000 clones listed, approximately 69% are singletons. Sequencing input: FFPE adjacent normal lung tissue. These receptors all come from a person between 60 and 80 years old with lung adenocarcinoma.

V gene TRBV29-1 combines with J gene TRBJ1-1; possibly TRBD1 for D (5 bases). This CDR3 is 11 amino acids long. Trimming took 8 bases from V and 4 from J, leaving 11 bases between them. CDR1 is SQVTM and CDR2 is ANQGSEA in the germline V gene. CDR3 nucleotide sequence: TGCAGCCGGGGGGGGTGCACTGAAGCTTTCTTT. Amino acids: CSRGGCTEAFF.

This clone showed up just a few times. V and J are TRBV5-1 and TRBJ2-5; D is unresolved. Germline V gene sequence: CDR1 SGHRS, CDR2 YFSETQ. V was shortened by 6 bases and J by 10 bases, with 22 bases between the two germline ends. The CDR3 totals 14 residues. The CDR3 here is CASKEEAYSGDQYF. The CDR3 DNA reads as TGCGCCAGCAAGGAAGAGGCCTACTCGGGCGACCAGTACTTC.

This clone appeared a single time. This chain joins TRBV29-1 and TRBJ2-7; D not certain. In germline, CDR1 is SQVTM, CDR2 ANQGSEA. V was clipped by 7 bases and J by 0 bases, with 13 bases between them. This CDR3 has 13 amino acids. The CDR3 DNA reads TGCAGCGGCTCCCGTTTCGGCTCCTACGAGCAGTACTTC. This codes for CSGSRFGSYEQYF.

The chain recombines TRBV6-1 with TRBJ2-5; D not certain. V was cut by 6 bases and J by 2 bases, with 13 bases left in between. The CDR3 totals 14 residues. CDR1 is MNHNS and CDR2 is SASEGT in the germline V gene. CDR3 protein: CASSLSGLQETQYF. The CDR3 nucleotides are TGTGCCAGCAGCCTCTCCGGGTTACAAGAGACCCAGTACTTC.